Included here is one T cell receptor (beta chain) sequence, with context. This clonotype has only a few counts. It lacks a known antigen. No clone much larger than this one lies a single base away; base qualities are absent. The source of the sample is a study of identical twins (dated by TCRdb to 2015 to 2016). At the level of the whole study: To test whether fetal clonotypes persist, the study used deep sequencing on TCR alpha and beta repertoires from monozygotic twins, unrelated adults of various ages, and cord blood. To rule out contamination, the twin experiments were replicated at different times with different library preparation protocols. Here is what the overall study found, with its caveats: Invariant T cells such as MAIT and iNKT could partly confound zero-insertion analyses, though diverse VJ usage argued against this for most clonotypes. In beta out-of-frame sequences, excess twin sharing was weaker, because having fewer shared sequences lowered the signal-to-noise ratio. Because the same donors could not be followed over many years, the conclusions relied on cross-sectional statistical analysis. Abundant cord blood beta clonotypes had fewer insertions, young adult naive repertoires showed a similar but weaker trend, and memory repertoires showed no such trend. Out-of-frame TCR alpha sharing in monozygotic twins was systematically underestimated by recombination models, whereas sharing between unrelated individuals was in agreement with the recombination models. Compared with coincidental sharing between unrelated individuals, an excess of low generation-probability sequences was observed among out-of-frame TCR alpha sequences shared between twins.

Receptor libraries were prepared by 5' RACE. Sequencing used an Illumina HiSeq 2000. A universal primer binding site was added through template switching, and the final cDNA carried a unique molecular identifier so that TCR cDNA molecules could be counted accurately. First-strand cDNA for TCR alpha and beta chains was synthesized from specific primers in the conserved constant-segment region. Each cDNA library was double barcoded, with a SMART-Mk sample barcode plus Illumina barcodes, to control for contamination. TruSeq adapter sequences, together with Illumina sample barcodes, were added in two successive PCR steps. The Illumina HiSeq platform was used with custom primers to sequence TCR alpha and beta cDNA libraries. On the authors' methods: Raw reads were processed with MiGEC to extract unique molecular identifiers, and MiXCR was used to determine CDR3 positions. Recombination models were inferred per individual with the repgenHMM and IGoR tools using an EM algorithm. Shared clonotypes were analyzed with the tcR package in R, and sharing was normalized by the product of cloneset sizes. Out-of-frame nonproductive sequences were analyzed to study raw recombination free of thymic and clonal selection effects. Using fastp at Q25 and MiXCR, TCRdb reprocessed the public reads and kept productive beta chains. One record per CDR3 amino acid sequence lists the most common genes and DNA. These V and J calls rely on TCRdb rather than the paper's analysis. The sample includes under 900,000 distinct CDR3 sequences, with about 18% observed a single time. Less than 15% of the sample is taken by the ten largest.

Every donor in the study was a healthy Caucasian. The twin cohort comprised three pairs of female monozygotic twins, all aged roughly 18 to 30 years. Peripheral blood mononuclear cells were the source from which RNA for the TCR libraries was isolated. Compared with germline, V lacks 8 bases and J lacks 13 bases; bases without a gene match: 13. Inclusive of the bounding cysteine and phenylalanine, the CDR3 is 13 residues long. Only CDR3 DNA is held: 39 bases, read in frame from base 1. Another study also made use of these data, one on T cells expressing NK-cell markers. Reported in the second study: TCR beta-chain repertoires were profiled in sorted CD3+CD56+NKG2C+, CD3+CD56+NKG2C- and CD3+CD56-NKG2C+ T-cell subsets from several donors. Of the eight sequenced donors, seven were found to be HCMV-seropositive and one was found to be HCMV-seronegative. In several experiments an anti-gammadeltaTCR antibody was added to restrict sorting to alphabetaTCR-expressing T cells. In about six donors, the dominant CD3+CD56+NKG2C+ clonotypes were found to rank among the top 10 CD8+ clonotypes and to make up roughly 1.0-7.5% of CD8+ T cells. Those dominant clonotypes were again the most abundant among CD3+CD56-NKG2C+ cells in a few donors, at roughly 25-65%. Whether the expanded NKG2C-expressing T cell clones were specific for HCMV antigens was left unclear. The study sequenced eight donors, all healthy volunteers chosen at random: three men and five women. HCMV serostatus was determined by detecting HCMV-specific IgG in serum with a commercial ELISA kit. For over 5 donors, bulk peripheral blood T-cell repertoires were additionally sequenced from unsorted PBMC. MIGEC was used to demultiplex reads and group reads by UMI, and MiTCR was used to assemble and quantify clonotypes. To exclude erroneous sequences, any TCR cDNA sequence not supported by at least two reads was discarded. The tcR package was used for downstream repertoire analysis, and clonotypes were matched between fractions using CDR3 nucleotide sequence together with V segment. VDJmatch was used to annotate antigen specificity against VDJdb, with one amino acid substitution in CDR3 permitted.

This receptor was obtained from a woman younger than 35 in good health. Source material: PBMCs. The chain employs TRBV12-3 or TRBV12-4 and TRBJ1-2, with 10 central nucleotides matching TRBD1. The CDR3 reads CASSVPDRGSITF. The sequenced DNA: TGTGCCAGCTCCGTCCCGGACAGGGGGAGTATCACCTTC.